This T cell receptor (beta chain) was identified in a study of human T cells and chemical hapten exposure. V lost 7 bases, J lost 0 bases, and 5 bases stayed unmatched. The CDR3 totals 14 residues. Germline V gene data show CDR1 as SQVTM and CDR2 as ANQGSEA. MiXCR was run by TCRdb on the RACE reads, yielding one entry per CDR3 protein. The sample lists fewer than 100,000 distinct CDR3 sequences; 7% to 10% were seen once. This clonotype was seen a few times. Stated time point: patch test 2, 6 weeks after DPC sensitization. The treatment denotes: therapeutic diphenylcyclopropenone sensitization with weekly scalp DPC.

The chain uses TRBV29-1 and TRBJ2-1; 8 bases are shared with TRBD2. The receptor was isolated from a woman aged 40 to 49 with alopecia areata. Some clones in this sample may be carry-over from other donors' samples. The sequenced sample was whole blood, obtained in connection with sensitization to the hapten diphenylcyclopropenone (DPC). CDR3 nucleotide sequence: TGCAGCGCCCGACTAGCGCGCTCCTACAATGAGCAGTTCTTC. Amino acids: CSARLARSYNEQFF.